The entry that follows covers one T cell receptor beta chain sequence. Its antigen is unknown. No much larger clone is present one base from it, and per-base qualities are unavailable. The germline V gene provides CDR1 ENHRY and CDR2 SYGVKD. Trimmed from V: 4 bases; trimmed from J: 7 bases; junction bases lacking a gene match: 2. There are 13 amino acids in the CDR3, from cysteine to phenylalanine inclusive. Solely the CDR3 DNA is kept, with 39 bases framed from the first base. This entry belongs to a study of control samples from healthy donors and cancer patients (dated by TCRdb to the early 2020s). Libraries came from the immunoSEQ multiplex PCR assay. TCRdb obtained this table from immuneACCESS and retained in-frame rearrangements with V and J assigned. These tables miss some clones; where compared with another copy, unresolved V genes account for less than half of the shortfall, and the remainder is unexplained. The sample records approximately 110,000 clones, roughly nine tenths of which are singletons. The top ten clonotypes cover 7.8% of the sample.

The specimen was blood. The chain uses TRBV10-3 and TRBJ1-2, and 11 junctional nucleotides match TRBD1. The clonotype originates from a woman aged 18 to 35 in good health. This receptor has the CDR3 CAISGTGGGGYTF. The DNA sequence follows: TGTGCCATCAGTGGGACAGGGGGCGGTGGCTACACCTTC.